This passage covers 17 T cell receptor beta chains from one sample sequenced in a study of T cell responses to AZD1222 COVID-19 vaccine. Assay used: immunoSEQ multiplex PCR; TCRdb lists only in-frame clones, some missing. Here the sample spans around 120,000 clones, about nine tenths being singletons. The sequencing here drew on peripheral blood, taken on day 0 of MenACWY control vaccination. The source of these receptors is an adult in good health.

J is TRBJ2-2 and V is TRBV3-1 (or the pseudogene TRBV3-2); the match to TRBD2 covers 11 bases. Germline loops: CDR1 LGHDT, CDR2 YNNKEL (reference sequence). Trimming at V came to 4 bases and at J to 4 bases, leaving 11 bases not matched to a gene. The CDR3 has 18 residues. The CDR3 sequence is CASSLKAWGTSGTGELFF. In DNA, the CDR3 is TGTGCCAGCAGCCTTAAAGCCTGGGGGACTAGCGGCACCGGGGAGCTGTTTTTT.

This clone was observed once. J is TRBJ2-7 and V is TRBV28; unclear D gene. The CDR3 extends over 12 amino acids. V was clipped by 2 bases and J by 7 bases, with 9 bases between them. Germline V gene lookup returns CDR1 MDHEN and CDR2 SYDVKM. The CDR3 here is CASSLKGWEQYF. In DNA, the CDR3 is TGTGCCAGCAGTTTAAAGGGCTGGGAGCAGTACTTC.

CDR3 sequence reads: CASSQEGERVVAGEQFF. The CDR3 DNA sequence: TGTGCCAGCAGCCAAGAGGGGGAAAGGGTTGTAGCGGGAGAGCAGTTCTTC. The V and J genes are TRBV14 and TRBJ2-1, with 8 bases that match TRBD2. The CDR3 is made up of 17 amino acids. The trim removed 0 bases at V and 10 bases at J, leaving 14 bases unmatched. Germline values: CDR1 SGHDN, CDR2 FVKESK.

This chain joins TRBV5-1 and TRBJ2-5, with a possible D match to TRBD1 (6 bases). The CDR3 has 12 amino acids. Trimming shortened V by 4 bases and J by 5 bases, and 9 bases separated the two germline ends. CDR1 is SGHRS and CDR2 is YFSETQ in the germline V gene. In DNA form, the CDR3 reads TGCGCCAGCAGCCCTCAGGGGGAGACCCAGTACTTC. It encodes CASSPQGETQYF.

This chain links TRBV3-1 (or the pseudogene TRBV3-2) with TRBJ2-5; the D call may be TRBD1 or TRBD2 (5 bases each). Trimming stripped 3 bases from V and 5 bases from J, with 16 bases between. The CDR3 covers 15 residues. Looked up from germline, CDR1 is LGHDT and CDR2 is YNNKEL (reference sequence). Written as DNA, the CDR3 is TGTGCCAGCAGCCATGCCGGGGCCCCGGGGGAGACCCAGTACTTC. Its translation is CASSHAGAPGETQYF.

The gene calls are TRBV2 and TRBJ1-2; D gene ambiguous. Germline CDR1 SNHLY, CDR2 FYNNEI. Trimming shortened V by 2 bases and J by 6 bases, and 7 bases separated the two germline ends. The CDR3 loop spans 12 amino acids. The CDR3 reads CASSEIRNGYTF. CDR3 coding DNA: TGTGCCAGCAGTGAAATTAGGAATGGCTACACCTTC.

The chain joins TRBV15 to TRBJ1-5; 9 bases agree with TRBD1. The ends lost 0 bases at V and 7 bases at J; junction bases unmatched: 4. CDR3 size: 15 residues. Looked up from germline, CDR1 is LNHNV and CDR2 is YYDKDF (reference sequence). CDR3 sequence reads: CATSREPQGAQPQHF. CDR3 DNA sequence: TGTGCCACCAGCAGAGAACCACAGGGGGCACAGCCCCAGCATTTT.

The gene calls are TRBV18 and TRBJ1-1, with 8 bases matching TRBD1. CDR1 KGHSH and CDR2 LQKENI come from the germline V gene. The CDR3 is 16 residues long. The trim removed 3 bases at V and 1 base at J, leaving 7 bases unmatched. The CDR3 sequence: CASSPDVGTGNTEAFF. The CDR3 nucleotides read TGTGCCAGCTCACCCGACGTCGGGACAGGGAACACTGAAGCTTTCTTT.

This clone was detected a few times. The rearrangement joins TRBV7-9 to TRBJ2-3, with 7 bases identical to TRBD1. J gave up 4 bases and V 0 bases, and 4 bases lay outside the gene matches. Germline V CDR1 and CDR2: SEHNR, FQNEAQ (reference sequence). The CDR3 is 15 amino acids. The CDR3 nucleotides are TGTGCCAGCAGCTTAGCCTGGACAGGCCCAGATACGCAGTATTTT. Translating it yields CASSLAWTGPDTQYF.

The chain has TRBV6-5 and TRBJ2-3; TRBD2 aligns across 7 bases. V lost 4 bases to trimming and J lost 0 bases; unmatched junction nucleotides: 7. Germline V CDR1 and CDR2: MNHEY, SVGAGI. This CDR3 spans 16 amino acids. This CDR3 reads CASSSGLFASTDTQYF. CDR3 DNA sequence: TGTGCCAGCAGTTCGGGACTATTCGCTAGCACAGATACGCAGTATTTT.

This chain links TRBV2 with TRBJ2-5; D might be TRBD2 (5 bases). The germline gives CDR1 SNHLY, CDR2 FYNNEI. With 3 bases removed from V and 7 bases from J, the gap between germline ends came to 15 bases. This CDR3 region has 14 residues. Here the CDR3 DNA reads TGTGCCAGCAGTGAGACGAAGAGGGAATGGACCCAGTACTTC. It specifies CASSETKREWTQYF.

The chain recombines TRBV30 with TRBJ2-3, with D possibly called TRBD1 or TRBD2 (5 bases each). From germline, CDR1 is GTSNPN and CDR2 SVGIG (reference sequence). V dropped 5 bases and J dropped 1 base, with 10 bases sitting between them. The CDR3 consists of 13 residues. The CDR3 region is CAWARGGTDTQYF. The CDR3 DNA is TGTGCCTGGGCCCGAGGGGGCACAGATACGCAGTATTTT.

The chain links TRBV24-1 to TRBJ1-4, with D perhaps TRBD1 (6 bases). Germline V CDR1 and CDR2: KGHDR, SFDVKD. The CDR3 covers 15 residues. The germline V and J ends were trimmed by 7 bases and 5 bases, with 16 bases remaining between them. CDR3 in amino acids: CATSQPGGLNEKLFF. The CDR3 DNA reads TGTGCCACCAGCCAGCCCGGGGGCCTAAATGAAAAACTGTTTTTT.

The chain recombines TRBV10-2 with TRBJ1-6, with D hard to call. CDR1 and CDR2 (germline): WSHSY, SAAADI. CDR3 length equals 14 residues. The V and J ends lost 0 bases and 8 bases respectively, with 8 bases between them. The CDR3 region has the DNA TGCGCCAGCAGTGAGTCGCGACCAGATTCACCCCTCCACTTT. It translates to CASSESRPDSPLHF.

This chain links TRBV7-3 with TRBJ2-3, with 9 bases aligning to TRBD2. This CDR3 has 16 residues. V lost 0 bases and J lost 3; bases outside the gene matches: 4. Germline-derived CDR1 and CDR2 are SGHTA and FQGTGA. CDR3: CASSLTGGRVTDTQYF. The CDR3 DNA follows: TGTGCCAGCAGCTTAACTGGCGGGAGGGTGACAGATACGCAGTATTTT.

The chain is built from TRBV19 and TRBJ1-4; maybe TRBD1 (5 bases). The V end lost 7 bases, the J end lost 3 bases, and 15 bases lay between the germline ends. There are 15 residues in the CDR3. The germline gives CDR1 LNHDA, CDR2 SQIVND (reference sequence). CDR3: CASMPRGVPNEKLFF. The CDR3 nucleotides are TGTGCCAGTATGCCCAGAGGGGTCCCTAATGAAAAACTGTTTTTT.

V is TRBV27 and J is TRBJ1-1; a possible D gene is TRBD1 (5 bases). V dropped 10 bases and J dropped 1 base, with 19 bases sitting between them. The CDR3 is 15 residues long. Per germline, CDR1 MNHEY and CDR2 SMNVEV (reference sequence). CDR3: CATQHDVDKNTEAFF. The CDR3 bases are TGTGCCACCCAGCACGATGTGGACAAGAACACTGAAGCTTTCTTT.